This T cell receptor beta chain was profiled in a study of T and B cells in COVID-19 patients. As for the study in general: Peripheral blood came from COVID-19 patients with active infection or after recovery. In the active-infection cohort, 18 of 20 patients had comorbidities linked to unfavorable COVID-19 outcome. The study, taken as a whole, reports: Sorted SARS-CoV-2-responsive or tetramer+ T cells and CD4+, regulatory and CD8+ subsets were not yet sequenced. Few blood samples existed from mildly ill patients during symptoms or early in severe cases.

Each TRB amplification used about 230-550 ng of genomic DNA from blood. This clonotype was seen a handful of times. The antigen is undetermined. This CDR3 is built from 14 residues. Germline loops: CDR1 ENHRY, CDR2 SYGVKD. V was pared by 9 bases and J by 5 bases, with 10 bases of the junction left unmatched. Multiplex PCR with BIOMED2 TRB-A/B primer pools amplified TRB rearrangements. MiXCR, applied by TCRdb to the multiplex PCR reads, yields one record per CDR3 protein. The table records approximately 17,000 distinct CDR3 sequences, 27% of them present only once. The V and J genes are TRBV10-3 and TRBJ2-3; TRBD2 aligns across 8 bases. Sequenced material: blood. The source is a human donor who had recovered from COVID-19. The CDR3 protein is CAISGEGGKDTQYF. CDR3 in DNA: TGTGCCATTAGCGGGGAGGGCGGAAAAGATACGCAGTATTTT.